These 25 T cell receptor beta chains share one sample of origin, sequenced in a study of blood T cell repertoires in COVID-19. Generated by immunoSEQ multiplex PCR, the TCRdb table keeps only in-frame clones and is missing some. The sample shows 100,000 to 150,000 clones, about four fifths of them seen only once. Material: peripheral blood. These receptors all stem from a woman aged 50 to 65 with acute or convalescent COVID-19.

This clone has a handful of counts. The CDR3 DNA reads as TGTGCCACCAGTGAGCACAGGACAGGGCAGACTTTCTTT. Translating gives CATSEHRTGQTFF. The V and J genes are TRBV24-1 and TRBJ1-1; 8 bases match TRBD1. From germline, CDR1 is KGHDR and CDR2 SFDVKD. V shed 4 bases, J shed 12 bases, and the junction held 9 bases outside the gene matches. This CDR3 region has 13 residues.

The CDR3 DNA reads as TGTGCCAGCAGTGAGAGGCAGGGTGCCGGGCCCCAGCATTTT. It yields the protein CASSERQGAGPQHF. The chain carries TRBV6-1 and TRBJ1-5, with a tentative D call TRBD1 (5 bases). CDR3 length: 14 residues. V lost 3 bases and J 9 bases, leaving 15 bases between the germline ends. Germline V gives CDR1 MNHNS, CDR2 SASEGT.

This sequence joins TRBV7-2 and TRBJ1-1; TRBD1 is a possible D gene (5 bases). The CDR3 sequence is 16 residues long. The V gene lost 3 bases and the J gene lost 0 bases, with 14 bases spanning the gap. Germline-derived CDR1 and CDR2 are SGHTA and FQGNSA. The CDR3 sequence: CASSLGQGYLNTEAFF. DNA of the CDR3: TGTGCCAGCAGCTTGGGGCAGGGCTACTTGAACACTGAAGCTTTCTTT.

The rearrangement uses TRBV28 and TRBJ2-2; 7 bases match TRBD2. Looked up from germline, CDR1 is MDHEN and CDR2 is SYDVKM. CDR3 length: 17 residues. Germline trimming cut 6 bases from V and 5 bases from J; bases unmatched to any gene: 15. CDR3 residues: CASRGGSAFLQTGELFF. The CDR3, as DNA: TGTGCCAGCAGGGGGGGGTCAGCCTTCTTGCAAACCGGGGAGCTGTTTTTT.

The DNA for the CDR3 is TGTGCCAGCAAGGGACAGTCGTCCACAGATACGCAGTATTTT. Translation gives CASKGQSSTDTQYF. The chain has TRBV6-5 and TRBJ2-3, with TRBD1 identical over 7 bases. The CDR3 runs to 14 residues. Germline assignment: CDR1 MNHEY and CDR2 SVGAGI. The V segment lost 7 bases and the J segment 2 bases; nucleotides outside the gene matches: 6.

This chain connects TRBV24-1 to TRBJ2-7, with D possibly TRBD2 on 5 matching bases. The CDR3 has 14 amino acids. Trimming cost V 2 bases and J 5 bases, with 12 bases left between them. Germline CDR1 and CDR2: KGHDR and SFDVKD. As DNA, the CDR3 is TGTGCCACCAGTGATTCCGGGCGGGTCCACGAGCAGTACTTC. Translated: CATSDSGRVHEQYF.

The chain links TRBV10-3 to TRBJ1-1; D is possibly TRBD1 (5 bases). Germline V CDR1 and CDR2: ENHRY, SYGVKD. The CDR3 has 19 amino acids. V lost 0 bases and J lost 1, with 21 bases in between. This CDR3 reads CAISESGGPGLGGNTEAFF. As DNA, the CDR3 is TGTGCCATCAGTGAGTCGGGGGGACCCGGGCTGGGTGGGAACACTGAAGCTTTCTTT.

This chain connects TRBV29-1 to TRBJ1-2; 7 nucleotides agree with TRBD1. The CDR3 extends over 12 amino acids. The V gene's germline CDR1 is SQVTM and CDR2 ANQGSEA. V shed 6 bases, J shed 7 bases, and the junction held 8 bases outside the gene matches. The CDR3: CSVRQGRRGYTF. For the CDR3, the DNA is TGCAGCGTCCGACAGGGACGCCGTGGCTACACCTTC.

The V call is TRBV5-1, the J call TRBJ2-7; tentatively, D is TRBD1 (7 bases). V lost 1 base and J 2 bases, leaving 16 bases between the germline ends. CDR1 and CDR2 (germline): SGHRS, YFSETQ. The CDR3 covers 16 residues. CDR3 residues: CASSLMKQGGPYEQYF. In DNA form, the CDR3 reads TGCGCCAGCAGCTTGATGAAGCAGGGGGGTCCCTACGAGCAGTACTTC. The full variable domain, with the rest looked up from reference TRBV5-1 and TRBJ2-7, is KAGVTQTPRYLIKTRGQQVTLSCSPISGHRSVSWYQQTPGQGLQFLFEYFSETQRNKGNFPGRFSGRQFSNSRSEMNVSTLELGDSALYLCASSLMKQGGPYEQYFGPGTRLTVT.

This clone has at least ten counts. For the CDR3, the DNA is TGCGCCAGCAGTGAAGGAGGGGGACAGGGAGCCGAGCAGTACTTC. Protein product: CASSEGGGQGAEQYF. The chain joins TRBV5-1 to TRBJ2-7; TRBD1 matches 9 bases. V lost 5 bases and J lost 6; bases outside the gene matches: 12. The CDR3 is 15 amino acids. Germline V gives CDR1 SGHRS, CDR2 YFSETQ.

The table lists this clone with a few counts. The V call is TRBV19, the J call TRBJ2-4; D is possibly TRBD1 (6 bases). Trimming shortened V by 3 bases and J by 1 base, and 10 bases separated the two germline ends. Germline lookup yields CDR1 LNHDA and CDR2 SQIVND (reference sequence). The CDR3 is made up of 15 amino acids. This CDR3 reads CASSITGPAKNIQYF. CDR3 nucleotide sequence: TGTGCCAGTAGTATTACAGGGCCGGCCAAAAACATTCAGTACTTC.

This clone is a singleton in its sample. In nucleotides, the CDR3 is TGTGCTAGTGGTACCGGGACAGTCATGAACACTGAAGCTTTCTTT. Its protein product is CASGTGTVMNTEAFF. The rearrangement uses TRBV12-5 and TRBJ1-1; 7 bases match TRBD1. In germline, CDR1 is LGHNT, CDR2 FRNRAP. Trimming at V came to 5 bases and at J to 0 bases, leaving 6 bases not matched to a gene. The CDR3 covers 15 residues.

The gene calls are TRBV27 and TRBJ2-1, with TRBD1 matching over 11 bases. V was clipped by 0 bases and J by 6 bases; unmatched bases: 4. Germline assignment: CDR1 MNHEY and CDR2 SMNVEV (reference sequence). This CDR3 comprises 16 residues. As DNA, the CDR3 is TGTGCCAGCAGTTTATCTCCGGGACAGGGGGTCAATGAGCAGTTCTTC. Its translation is CASSLSPGQGVNEQFF.

This chain uses TRBV6-5 with TRBJ1-6, with D uncertain. Trimming removed 6 bases from V and 14 bases from J, with 23 bases in between. The CDR3 has 15 amino acids. Germline CDR1 reads MNHEY; CDR2 reads SVGAGI. Here the CDR3 reads CASSLAQAPAQALHF. The DNA for the CDR3 is TGTGCCAGCAGCCTAGCGCAGGCTCCCGCTCAGGCCCTCCACTTT.

In DNA form, the CDR3 reads TGTGCCAGCAGCTCAGATGTGGGGGCAGGCCTATACAATGAGCAGTTCTTC. It codes for CASSSDVGAGLYNEQFF. The chain couples TRBV3-1 (or the pseudogene TRBV3-2) to TRBJ2-1; maybe TRBD1 (6 bases). Germline CDR1 is LGHDT and CDR2 is YNNKEL (reference sequence). The V end lost 5 bases, the J end lost 4 bases, and 21 bases lay between the germline ends. This CDR3 is 17 amino acids long.

The table lists this clone with a few counts. V usage is TRBV29-1 and J usage is TRBJ1-1; the D is unclear. Per germline, CDR1 SQVTM and CDR2 ANQGSEA. The CDR3 loop spans 11 amino acids. Trimming took off 4 bases at V and 4 bases at J, with 7 bases between the two ends. CDR3 sequence: CSVAYSTEAFF. CDR3 DNA sequence: TGCAGCGTTGCTTACTCCACTGAAGCTTTCTTT.

The chain carries TRBV27 and TRBJ2-3; TRBD1 is a possible D gene (5 bases). CDR3 length: 14 amino acids. Germline values: CDR1 MNHEY, CDR2 SMNVEV (reference sequence). V gave up 2 bases and J gave up 5 bases, with 11 bases separating them. DNA for the CDR3: TGTGCCAGCAGTTTAGGGCAGGGTGGAGATACGCAGTATTTT. Protein product: CASSLGQGGDTQYF.

The chain is built from TRBV18 and TRBJ2-3; D is perhaps TRBD2 (6 bases). Germline values: CDR1 KGHSH, CDR2 LQKENI. The V and J ends lost 4 bases and 2 bases respectively, with 16 bases between them. The CDR3 has 16 amino acids. The CDR3 is CASSRWDGGTTDTQYF. The DNA of the CDR3 is TGTGCCAGCTCACGATGGGACGGGGGTACCACAGATACGCAGTATTTT.

V gene TRBV6-1 combines with J gene TRBJ1-1; the D is unclear. Germline V gene lookup returns CDR1 MNHNS and CDR2 SASEGT. CDR3 length equals 12 residues. Deletions cut 1 base from V and 11 bases from J, with 11 bases between. CDR3 residues: CASSEGFQSAFF. CDR3 coding DNA: TGTGCCAGCAGTGAAGGTTTCCAGTCTGCTTTCTTT.

The chain links TRBV6-5 to TRBJ1-1; the match to TRBD1 covers 7 bases. The CDR3 is made up of 14 amino acids. Germline V gene sequence: CDR1 MNHEY, CDR2 SVGAGI. J was trimmed by 4 bases and V by 2 bases; bases with no gene match: 4. The CDR3 sequence: CASSYEGARTEAFF. In DNA, the CDR3 is TGTGCCAGCAGTTACGAGGGGGCGCGCACTGAAGCTTTCTTT.

The count of this clone is one. The rearrangement uses TRBV5-1 and TRBJ1-4; TRBD1 matches 10 bases. Germline CDR1 is SGHRS and CDR2 is YFSETQ. The CDR3 runs 13 residues. V dropped 5 bases and J dropped 7; count of bases not matched to a gene: 2. CDR3 nucleotides: TGCGCCAGCAGGGACAGGGGGACTGAAAAACTGTTTTTT. It specifies CASRDRGTEKLFF.

This clone has only one observation. The chain joins TRBV19 to TRBJ2-6, with TRBD1 matching 8 bases. Germline CDR1 reads LNHDA; CDR2 reads SQIVND (reference sequence). Losses at the gene ends were 9 bases for V and 4 bases for J; bases not matched to a gene: 14. The CDR3 is 17 residues long. Here the CDR3 reads CASQSARGLAGANVLTF. The CDR3 DNA reads as TGTGCCAGCCAGTCTGCCAGGGGGCTAGCAGGGGCCAACGTCCTGACTTTC.

The V and J genes are TRBV5-4 and TRBJ1-2, with D possibly TRBD1 on 5 matching bases. CDR1 and CDR2 from the germline V gene are SGHNT and YYREEE (reference sequence). The CDR3 spans 13 residues. Deletions cut 9 bases from V and 4 bases from J, with 16 bases between. In nucleotides, the CDR3 is TGTGCCACCAAATGGGGCAGCTCCTATGGCTACACCTTC. It translates to CATKWGSSYGYTF. Full variable domain (missing parts from reference TRBV5-4 and TRBJ1-2): ETGVTQSPTHLIKTRGQQVTLRCSSQSGHNTVSWYQQALGQGPQFIFQYYREEENGRGNFPPRFSGLQFPNYSSELNVNALELDDSALYLCATKWGSSYGYTFGSGTRLTVV.

This clone was observed a handful of times. The rearrangement uses TRBV3-1 (or the pseudogene TRBV3-2) and TRBJ2-7, with D maybe TRBD1 (5 bases). V was pared by 0 bases and J by 1 base, with 13 bases between. Germline V gene data show CDR1 as LGHDT and CDR2 as YNNKEL (reference sequence). The CDR3 has 16 amino acids. The CDR3 DNA follows: TGTGCCAGCAGCCAAGATACTTGGGGCAGTTCCTACGAGCAGTACTTC. Its protein is CASSQDTWGSSYEQYF.

This clone appeared a single time. This chain's CDR3 is CASSSGQGRTEAFF. CDR3 nucleotides: TGTGCCAGCAGCTCCGGACAGGGCAGAACTGAAGCTTTCTTT. V is TRBV5-8 and J is TRBJ1-1, with 8 bases fitting TRBD1. The CDR3 sequence is 14 residues long. The V and J ends lost 3 bases and 5 bases, in that order; junction bases with no gene match: 6. Germline loops: CDR1 SGHTS, CDR2 YDEGEE.